The clone carrying this TCR beta chain was recorded at least ten times. For a library built for alpha chains, this beta chain is a stray read; little rests on its size. The study tagged each TCR cDNA molecule with a unique molecular identifier. TCRdb called the 5' RACE reads again in MiXCR, with one record for every CDR3 protein. The sample lists 10,000 to 15,000 distinct CDR3 sequences; over 5% were seen once. Time point given: sample taken at primary tumor resection. Sequencing of whole RNA from tumor, nontumor lung or frozen PBMC involved no sorting. This sample stems from a study of spatial heterogeneity in lung cancer. Study context: Raw reads contained each unique TCR and UMI combination more than ten times on average.

The CDR3 is 15 amino acids. Germline CDR1 is DFQATT and CDR2 is SNEGSKA (reference sequence). The ends lost 1 base at V and 4 bases at J; junction bases unmatched: 4. This sequence was found in a human donor with early-stage non-small cell lung cancer. The specimen comprised lung tumor tissue, sampled at surgery. The V and J genes are TRBV20-1 and TRBJ2-1, with 10 bases lining up with TRBD2. This chain's CDR3 is CSARGLAGDYNEQFF. CDR3 nucleotide sequence: TGCAGTGCTAGAGGGCTAGCGGGAGATTACAATGAGCAGTTCTTC.